The next 18 T cell receptor beta chains were all read from a single sample in a study of cytomegalovirus exposure and HLA in healthy donors. The PCR had 60 Vbeta and 13 Jbeta primers. This table comes from immunoSEQ multiplex PCR, and its TCRdb copy is limited to in-frame clones, with some not included. The table lists about 92,000 clones, approximately 70% of them singletons. The sample taken for sequencing was PBMCs. These receptors all stem from a man aged 50-60 years in good health and CMV-seronegative.

Comments on this clone: An end of the junction differs from the germline gene, which may be a read error. The genes are TRBV27 and TRBJ1-1, with a possible D match to TRBD1 (5 bases). Germline CDR1 and CDR2: MNHEY and SMNVEV (reference sequence). The CDR3 has 14 amino acids. The CDR3 DNA sequence: TGTGCCGGCAGTTTGGGGCGGATGAACACTGAAGCTTTCTTT. Encoded protein: CAGSLGRMNTEAFF.

The V call is TRBV18, the J call TRBJ1-1; 11 nucleotides align to TRBD1. The trim removed 5 bases at V and 6 bases at J, leaving 5 bases unmatched. The length of the CDR3 is 14 residues. Germline values: CDR1 KGHSH, CDR2 LQKENI. CDR3 nucleotides: TGTGCCAGCTCATCCGGACAGGGGGCCCCTGAAGCTTTCTTT. This encodes CASSSGQGAPEAFF. The full variable domain, rest sourced from reference TRBV18 and TRBJ1-1, is NAGVMQNPRHLVRRRGQEARLRCSPMKGHSHVYWYRQLPEEGLKFMVYLQKENIIDESGMPKERFSAEFPKEGPSILRIQQVVRGDSAAYFCASSSGQGAPEAFFGQGTRLTVV.

This clone has just a few counts. V gene TRBV5-4 combines with J gene TRBJ2-2; D perhaps matches TRBD2 (7 bases). The CDR3 spans 14 residues. Deletions cut 5 bases from V and 2 bases from J, with 10 bases between. Germline-derived CDR1 and CDR2 are SGHNT and YYREEE (reference sequence). The CDR3 DNA reads as TGTGCCAGCAGGGCGGGGGCAAACACCGGGGAGCTGTTTTTT. It encodes CASRAGANTGELFF.

CDR3 nucleotides: TGTGCCTGGGGGACTTTTCGCTCCTATAATTCACCCCTCCACTTT. Translated, it gives CAWGTFRSYNSPLHF. The chain has TRBV30 and TRBJ1-6, with D tentatively TRBD1 (5 bases). The ends were cut back, 5 bases at V and 0 bases at J, with 11 bases in the middle. The germline V gene encodes CDR1 GTSNPN and CDR2 SVGIG (reference sequence). The CDR3 sequence is 15 residues long.

The chain uses TRBV13 and TRBJ1-2; TRBD1 agrees at 9 bases. Germline loops: CDR1 PRHDT, CDR2 FYEKMQ (reference sequence). This CDR3 contains 14 residues. With 4 bases clipped from V and 8 bases from J, the junction kept 8 bases outside the gene matches. This CDR3 reads CASSYSTGGRGYTF. For the CDR3, the DNA is TGTGCCAGCAGCTATTCTACAGGGGGCAGAGGCTACACCTTC.

The V call is TRBV4-3, the J call TRBJ1-5; 9 bases fit TRBD1. Losses at the gene ends were 0 bases for V and 1 base for J; bases not matched to a gene: 7. Germline V CDR1 and CDR2: LGHNA, YSLEER. The CDR3 extends over 18 amino acids. The DNA for the CDR3 is TGCGCCAGCAGCCAAGATCAACCTGGGACAGGGAGCAATCAGCCCCAGCATTTT. As protein: CASSQDQPGTGSNQPQHF.

The table lists this clone with a few counts. The rearrangement joins TRBV2 to TRBJ2-1; the match to TRBD1 covers 10 bases. The CDR3 consists of 13 residues. V shed 9 bases, J shed 6 bases, and the junction held 5 bases outside the gene matches. CDR1 and CDR2 (germline): SNHLY, FYNNEI. This CDR3 is CASRTGGGNEQFF. The DNA for the CDR3 is TGTGCCAGTAGGACAGGGGGGGGCAATGAGCAGTTCTTC.

DNA for the CDR3: TGCGCCAGCAGCTTGGGCATAACTACCTACAATGAGCAGTTCTTC. Translating gives CASSLGITTYNEQFF. The chain joins TRBV5-1 to TRBJ2-1, with D hard to call. Germline V gene lookup returns CDR1 SGHRS and CDR2 YFSETQ. There are 15 residues in the CDR3. Trimming removed 0 bases from V and 2 bases from J, with 9 bases in between. The full variable domain, its missing parts supplied by reference TRBV5-1 and TRBJ2-1, is KAGVTQTPRYLIKTRGQQVTLSCSPISGHRSVSWYQQTPGQGLQFLFEYFSETQRNKGNFPGRFSGRQFSNSRSEMNVSTLELGDSALYLCASSLGITTYNEQFFGPGTRLTVL.

Points on this clone: The same CDR3 is also encoded by other DNA sequences in this sample. V is TRBV5-1 and J is TRBJ1-1; D is perhaps TRBD1 (6 bases). V was pared by 5 bases and J by 0 bases, with 11 bases between. The germline V gene has CDR1 SGHRS and CDR2 YFSETQ. The CDR3 extends over 14 amino acids. The CDR3 DNA reads TGCGCCAGCAGTCTCGACAGGCTGAACACTGAAGCTTTCTTT. Protein sequence: CASSLDRLNTEAFF.

The chain combines TRBV19 with TRBJ1-4; 7 positions match TRBD1. Germline assignment: CDR1 LNHDA and CDR2 SQIVND (reference sequence). The CDR3 is made up of 15 amino acids. The V gene end was trimmed by 3 bases and the J gene end by 7 bases; junction bases not matched to a gene: 8. The CDR3 DNA is TGTGCCAGTAGTATTTACAGGGGTTTGGCTGAAAAACTGTTTTTT. It is translated as CASSIYRGLAEKLFF.

This clone was observed a few times. The V gene is TRBV5-6, the J gene TRBJ2-1; 9 bases align to TRBD2. The germline gives CDR1 SGHDT, CDR2 YYEEEE. This CDR3 is built from 15 residues. V gave up 1 base and J gave up 4 bases; unmatched junction bases: 3. In nucleotides, the CDR3 is TGTGCCAGCAGCTTGAGTCTAGCGGGGTACAATGAGCAGTTCTTC. Translated, it gives CASSLSLAGYNEQFF.

This clone was seen a few times. The chain combines TRBV5-1 with TRBJ1-2; 8 bases map to TRBD1. Germline V lookup: CDR1 SGHRS, CDR2 YFSETQ. The CDR3 totals 14 residues. The ends lost 4 bases at V and 3 bases at J; junction bases unmatched: 5. In DNA form, the CDR3 reads TGCGCCAGCAGCACGGGACAGGCTCACTATGGCTACACCTTC. It specifies CASSTGQAHYGYTF. Drawing the rest from reference TRBV5-1 and TRBJ1-2, the complete variable domain is KAGVTQTPRYLIKTRGQQVTLSCSPISGHRSVSWYQQTPGQGLQFLFEYFSETQRNKGNFPGRFSGRQFSNSRSEMNVSTLELGDSALYLCASSTGQAHYGYTFGSGTRLTVV.

This chain connects TRBV29-1 to TRBJ1-2, with 8 bases fitting TRBD1. There are 16 residues in the CDR3. Germline CDR1 is SQVTM and CDR2 is ANQGSEA. V was pared by 4 bases and J by 7 bases, with 17 bases of the junction left unmatched. As DNA, the CDR3 is TGCAGCGTTGTATCGACAGGGGTGTCCTTTAGTGGTGGCTACACCTTC. Its protein is CSVVSTGVSFSGGYTF.

The chain carries TRBV7-2 and TRBJ2-7; 8 bases map to TRBD2. J was trimmed by 0 bases and V by 6 bases; bases with no gene match: 7. The germline V gene has CDR1 SGHTA and CDR2 FQGNSA. CDR3 length: 15 residues. The CDR3 DNA reads as TGTGCCAGCAGTAGTAGCGGGATCGGCTCCTACGAGCAGTACGTC. Translating it yields CASSSSGIGSYEQYV.

The chain recombines TRBV18 with TRBJ1-1; possibly TRBD1 for D (5 bases). Trimming shortened V by 2 bases and J by 1 base, and 8 bases separated the two germline ends. Germline assignment: CDR1 KGHSH and CDR2 LQKENI. This CDR3 spans 14 amino acids. The CDR3 loop reads CASSPMTANTEAFF. As DNA, the CDR3 is TGTGCCAGCTCACCAATGACAGCGAACACTGAAGCTTTCTTT.

This rearrangement joins TRBV11-3 to TRBJ1-1, with 8 positions matching TRBD1. The V gene end was trimmed by 8 bases and the J gene end by 3 bases; junction bases not matched to a gene: 14. The CDR3 is 16 residues long. Germline V CDR1 and CDR2: SGHNT, YENEEA. CDR3: CASATKARGPYTEAFF. For the CDR3, the DNA is TGTGCCAGCGCAACGAAAGCCAGGGGGCCCTACACTGAAGCTTTCTTT. Supplemented by reference TRBV11-3 and TRBJ1-1, the full variable domain reads EAGVVQSPRYKIIEKKQPVAFWCNPISGHNTLYWYLQNLGQGPELLIRYENEEAVDDSQLPKDRFSAERLKGVDSTLKIQPAELGDSAVYLCASATKARGPYTEAFFGQGTRLTVV.

CDR3 protein: CASSLATRNRGLAGDKQFF. The CDR3 region has the DNA TGTGCCAGCAGCTTAGCTACGAGGAACCGCGGACTAGCGGGAGATAAGCAGTTCTTC. The chain carries TRBV7-2 and TRBJ2-1, with 13 positions matching TRBD2. Germline V gene lookup returns CDR1 SGHTA and CDR2 FQGNSA. CDR3 length equals 19 residues. V lost 0 bases to trimming and J lost 11 bases; unmatched junction nucleotides: 16.

The chain employs TRBV18 and TRBJ2-1, with D tentatively TRBD2 (5 bases). CDR1 and CDR2 from the germline V gene are KGHSH and LQKENI. Trimming removed 7 bases at V and 8 bases at J, with 24 bases between. This CDR3 has 16 amino acids. CDR3 region: CASFPPRGSPRDEQFF. The CDR3 DNA is TGTGCCAGCTTTCCCCCCCGCGGGTCCCCCCGGGATGAGCAGTTCTTC. Full variable domain (remainder filled in from reference TRBV18 and TRBJ2-1): NAGVMQNPRHLVRRRGQEARLRCSPMKGHSHVYWYRQLPEEGLKFMVYLQKENIIDESGMPKERFSAEFPKEGPSILRIQQVVRGDSAAYFCASFPPRGSPRDEQFFGPGTRLTVL.